These T cell receptor beta chains were read from a single sample in a study of blood T cell repertoires in COVID-19. Method: immunoSEQ multiplex PCR; TCRdb's copy keeps in-frame clones and lacks some. The sample lists a few hundred thousand clones, about 86% seen once, with over 2.5% in the top ten. The sequenced sample consisted of peripheral blood. The receptor set was obtained from a woman in her twenties or thirties who had recovered from COVID-19. Each CDR3 is given with its conserved first and last residue. D genes are given only for firm matches. A clone size is listed for some rows: how often the clone was seen (once, few, many), or a class if it is expanded.

V	D	size	J	DNA	CDR3
TRBV6-5	NA	NA	TRBJ2-7	TGTGCCAGCAGTTGGCAGGGAAAGCACGACGAGCAGTACTTC	CASSWQGKHDEQYF
TRBV12-5	NA	NA	TRBJ1-3	TGTGCTAGTGTTAGTGGTTCGAGAGGAAACACCATATATTTT	CASVSGSRGNTIYF
TRBV6-5	TRBD2	NA	TRBJ2-7	TGTGCCAGCACCGCACTAGCGGGCGCCTACGAGCAGTACTTC	CASTALAGAYEQYF
TRBV5-1	TRBD1	NA	TRBJ1-1	TGCGCCAGCAGCTCCCAGACAGGGGGTGTGAACACTGAAGCTTTCTTT	CASSSQTGGVNTEAFF
TRBV3-1/TRBV3-2	TRBD1	NA	TRBJ1-2	TGTGCCAGCAGCCAAGACGGGCAGGGCAGGGGGACCTATGGCTACACCTTC	CASSQDGQGRGTYGYTF
TRBV28	NA	NA	TRBJ1-2	TGTGCCAGCAGTGAACTGGTGACAGCTAACTATGGCTACACCTTC	CASSELVTANYGYTF
TRBV9	NA	NA	TRBJ2-2	TGTGCCAGCAGCGTACCTTCGGGGGTCGCGAACACCGGGGAGCTGTTTTTT	CASSVPSGVANTGELFF
TRBV5-1	TRBD2	NA	TRBJ2-1	TGCGCCAGCAGCTTGCTTTCCTTTAGCGGGAGGGCCTACAATGAGCAGTTCTTC	CASSLLSFSGRAYNEQFF
TRBV5-1	NA	NA	TRBJ2-7	TGCGCCAGCAGCTTGCTAGCGTCGCACTCCCCCTACGAGCAGTACTTC	CASSLLASHSPYEQYF
TRBV5-4	NA	NA	TRBJ2-5	TGTGCCAGCAGCTTTAAGCACTACCAAGAGACCCAGTACTTC	CASSFKHYQETQYF
TRBV28	TRBD2	NA	TRBJ2-7	TGTGCCAGCAGTTTATTGGGACTAGTTCTCGAGCAGTACTTC	CASSLLGLVLEQYF
TRBV6-5	NA	few	TRBJ2-5	TGTACCACCGGGGGGCCTTGGGAGACCCAGTACTTC	CTTGGPWETQYF
TRBV5-5	NA	NA	TRBJ1-1	TGTGCCAGCAGCTCGATCACAGGGAACACTGAAGCTTTCTTT	CASSSITGNTEAFF
TRBV7-6	NA	NA	TRBJ2-7	TGTGCCAGCAGCACTAGTTGGGTTACCGAGCAGTACTTC	CASSTSWVTEQYF
TRBV27	NA	NA	TRBJ1-1	TGTGCCAGCAGTTTAAGGCAGGCAAACACTGAAGCTTTCTTT	CASSLRQANTEAFF
TRBV5-4	NA	NA	TRBJ1-5	TGTGCCAGCAGCTGGGGAGGGATTGGGAGCAATCAGCCCCAGCATTTT	CASSWGGIGSNQPQHF
TRBV10-3	NA	NA	TRBJ2-1	TGTGCCATCAGGCCGGTGAGCTCCTACAATGAGCAGTTCTTC	CAIRPVSSYNEQFF
TRBV28	NA	once	TRBJ2-1	TGTGCCAGCACAGGGGCCTTCTACAATGAGCAGTTCTTC	CASTGAFYNEQFF
TRBV24-1	NA	NA	TRBJ2-1	TGTGCCACCAGTGATCCCGCCGGGGTCTCGGACTACAATGAGCAGTTCTTC	CATSDPAGVSDYNEQFF
TRBV5-6	NA	NA	TRBJ1-5	TGTGCCAGCAGCTGGACAGCGGGGGGCAATCAGCCCCAGCATTTT	CASSWTAGGNQPQHF
TRBV4-1	TRBD2	NA	TRBJ2-7	TGCGCCAGCAGCCAACCAACTAGCGGGCGGTACGAGCAGTACTTC	CASSQPTSGRYEQYF
TRBV21-1	NA	NA	TRBJ1-1	TGTGCCAGCAGCACTGCTGAAGCTTTCTTT	CASSTAEAFF
TRBV30	NA	few	TRBJ2-7	TGTGCAGGGGCAGCGAACTCCTACGAGCAGTACTTC	CAGAANSYEQYF
TRBV28	TRBD1	few	TRBJ1-5	TGTGCCAGCCAGGCAGGGGGCAGTCAGCCCCAGCATTTT	CASQAGGSQPQHF